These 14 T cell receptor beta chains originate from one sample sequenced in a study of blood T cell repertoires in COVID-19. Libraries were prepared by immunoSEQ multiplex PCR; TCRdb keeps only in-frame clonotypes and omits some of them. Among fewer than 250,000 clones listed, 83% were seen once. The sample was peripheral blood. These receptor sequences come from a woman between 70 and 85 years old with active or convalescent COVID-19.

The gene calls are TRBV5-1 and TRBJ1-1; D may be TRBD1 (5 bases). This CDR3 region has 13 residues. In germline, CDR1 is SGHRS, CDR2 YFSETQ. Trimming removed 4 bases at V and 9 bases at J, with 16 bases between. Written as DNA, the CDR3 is TGCGCCAGCAGCCTCGACAGCCCAGACCAAGCTTTCTTT. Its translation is CASSLDSPDQAFF. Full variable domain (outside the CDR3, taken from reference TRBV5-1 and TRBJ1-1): KAGVTQTPRYLIKTRGQQVTLSCSPISGHRSVSWYQQTPGQGLQFLFEYFSETQRNKGNFPGRFSGRQFSNSRSEMNVSTLELGDSALYLCASSLDSPDQAFFGQGTRLTVV.

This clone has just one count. The chain's CDR3 is CASSVAGQGTEKLFF. The CDR3 nucleotides are TGTGCCAGCAGCGTAGCCGGACAGGGGACAGAAAAACTGTTTTTT. The chain is built from TRBV9 and TRBJ1-4; TRBD1 aligns across 9 bases. Germline CDR1 is SGDLS and CDR2 is YYNGEE. The CDR3 extends over 15 amino acids. J gave up 8 bases and V 0 bases, and 5 bases lay outside the gene matches.

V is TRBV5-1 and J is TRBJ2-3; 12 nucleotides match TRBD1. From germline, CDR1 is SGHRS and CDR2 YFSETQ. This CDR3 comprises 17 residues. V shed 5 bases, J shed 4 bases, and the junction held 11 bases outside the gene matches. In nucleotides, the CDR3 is TGCGCCAGCAGTTATACCTCCGGGACAGGGGGCGCAGATACGCAGTATTTT. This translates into CASSYTSGTGGADTQYF.

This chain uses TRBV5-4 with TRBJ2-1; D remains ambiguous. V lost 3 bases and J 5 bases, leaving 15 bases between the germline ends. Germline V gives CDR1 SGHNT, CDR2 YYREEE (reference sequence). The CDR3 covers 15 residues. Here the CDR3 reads CASSSGGLGDNEQFF. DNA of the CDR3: TGTGCCAGCAGCTCCGGCGGTCTAGGTGACAATGAGCAGTTCTTC.

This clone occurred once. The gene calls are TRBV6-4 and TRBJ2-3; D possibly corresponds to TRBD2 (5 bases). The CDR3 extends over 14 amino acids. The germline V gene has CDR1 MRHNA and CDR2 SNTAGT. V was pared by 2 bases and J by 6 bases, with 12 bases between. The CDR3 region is CASSDEGDRDTQYF. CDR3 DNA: TGTGCCAGCAGTGACGAGGGAGATCGGGATACGCAGTATTTT.

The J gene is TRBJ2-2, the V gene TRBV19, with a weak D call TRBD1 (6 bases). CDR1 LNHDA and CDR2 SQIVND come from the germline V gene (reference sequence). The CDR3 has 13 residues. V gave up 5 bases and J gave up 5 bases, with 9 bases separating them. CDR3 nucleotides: TGTGCCAGTAGTGCCGGACAGACCGGGGAGCTGTTTTTT. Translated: CASSAGQTGELFF.

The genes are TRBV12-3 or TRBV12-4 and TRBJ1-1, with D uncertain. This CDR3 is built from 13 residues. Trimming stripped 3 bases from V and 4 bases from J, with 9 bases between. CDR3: CASSFLRVTEAFF. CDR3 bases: TGTGCCAGCAGTTTTTTGAGGGTCACTGAAGCTTTCTTT.

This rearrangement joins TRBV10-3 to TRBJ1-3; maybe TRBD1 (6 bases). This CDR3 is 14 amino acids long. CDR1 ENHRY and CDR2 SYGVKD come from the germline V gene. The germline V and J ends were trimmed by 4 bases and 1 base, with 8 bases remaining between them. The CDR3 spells CAISVGGSGNTIYF. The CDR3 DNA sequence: TGTGCCATCAGTGTAGGGGGTTCTGGAAACACCATATATTTT.

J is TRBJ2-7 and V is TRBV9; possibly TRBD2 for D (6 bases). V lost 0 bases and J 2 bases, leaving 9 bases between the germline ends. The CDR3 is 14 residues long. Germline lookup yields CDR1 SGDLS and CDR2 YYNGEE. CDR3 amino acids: CASSVGGGTYEQYF. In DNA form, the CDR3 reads TGTGCCAGCAGCGTAGGTGGAGGGACCTACGAGCAGTACTTC.

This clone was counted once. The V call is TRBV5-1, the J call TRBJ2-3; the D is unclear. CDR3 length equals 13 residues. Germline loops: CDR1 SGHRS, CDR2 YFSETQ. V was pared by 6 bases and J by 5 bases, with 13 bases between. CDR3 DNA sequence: TGCGCCAGCATGCCTGGCCCGCAAGATACGCAGTATTTT. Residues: CASMPGPQDTQYF.

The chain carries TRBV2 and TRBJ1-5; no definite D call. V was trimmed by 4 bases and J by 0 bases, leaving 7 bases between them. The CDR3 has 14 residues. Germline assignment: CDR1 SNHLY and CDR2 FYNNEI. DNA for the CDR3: TGTGCCAGCAGTGTTAGCACTAGCAATCAGCCCCAGCATTTT. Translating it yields CASSVSTSNQPQHF.

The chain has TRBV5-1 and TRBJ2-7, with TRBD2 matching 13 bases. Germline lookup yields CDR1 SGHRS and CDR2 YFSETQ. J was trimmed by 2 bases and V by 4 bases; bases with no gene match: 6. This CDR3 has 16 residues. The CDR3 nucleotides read TGCGCCAGCAGCCCCTGGACTAGCGGGAGAGCCTACGAGCAGTACTTC. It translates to CASSPWTSGRAYEQYF.

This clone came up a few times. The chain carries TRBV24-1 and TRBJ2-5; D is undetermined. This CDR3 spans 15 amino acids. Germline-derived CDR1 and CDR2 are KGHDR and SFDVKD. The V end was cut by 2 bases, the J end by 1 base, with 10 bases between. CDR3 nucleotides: TGTGCCACCAGTGATTCTCGAGGCACCCAAGAGACCCAGTACTTC. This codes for CATSDSRGTQETQYF.

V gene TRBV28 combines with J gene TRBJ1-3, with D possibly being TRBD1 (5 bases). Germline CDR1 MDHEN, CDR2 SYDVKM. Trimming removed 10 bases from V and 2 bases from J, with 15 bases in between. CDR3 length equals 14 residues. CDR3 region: CATLPGGTGNTIYF. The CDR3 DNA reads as TGTGCCACCCTACCTGGGGGGACTGGAAACACCATATATTTT.